This T cell receptor (beta chain) comes out of a study of vaccination and CD4 T cells after COVID-19. Study context: Convalescent donors were composed of six males and four females, of whom two were Hispanic. Stimulation of the cells used overlapping spike peptide pools from SARS-CoV-2 and from the common cold coronaviruses HCoV-NL63, HCoV-OC43 and HCoV-229E. Sampling post-COVID took place a median roughly 93 days after diagnosis (range 35 to 161).

CDR1 is SGHNT, CDR2 YENEEA, per germline. The CDR3 loop spans 17 amino acids. Trimming removed 5 bases at V and 5 bases at J, with 24 bases between. Treatment meaning: 10-day PBMC culture with coronavirus spike peptide pools or control peptides (ViraFEST assay). Sequenced with the Oncomine TCR Beta short-read assay was DNA taken from cultured CD4+ T cells. Via MiXCR, TCRdb re-called the PCR reads, giving one row per CDR3 protein. The repertoire includes roughly 9,300 distinct CDR3 sequences, roughly 59% of them detected once, and more than 15% sits in the top ten. Study-wide results and limits: Among reactive clones from convalescent patients, a median approximately 86% appeared only post-vaccination.

Worth noting for this clonotype: Its antigen is unknown.

This chain links TRBV11-3 with TRBJ2-5, with D perhaps matching TRBD1 or TRBD2 (5 bases each). This clonotype originated in a human donor who had recovered from COVID-19. Material for sequencing was CD4+ T cells from blood, cultured in vitro. For the CDR3, the DNA is TGTGCCAGCAGCGGGTTCTTCGGGGCAGGGATCTTGGAGACCCAGTACTTC. Its protein is CASSGFFGAGILETQYF.